Detailed here is one T cell receptor beta chain. The antigen is undetermined. This specimen comes from a study of response to subunit inactivated influenza vaccine. TCRdb recomputed calls from the RT-PCR reads with MiXCR, one row per CDR3 protein. The sample carries over 450,000 distinct CDR3 sequences, 10% to 15% recorded once. Germline values: CDR1 LNHNV, CDR2 YYDKDF (reference sequence). V lost 1 base and J 5 bases, leaving 8 bases between the germline ends. The CDR3 covers 13 residues. Study findings and constraints: After each seasonal influenza vaccination, few new T cells are recruited, the authors suggested.

This material consisted of PBMCs from blood, taken more than 35 days after vaccination. This TCR was recovered from a man aged 50 or older who received an inactivated influenza vaccine. The V and J genes are TRBV15 and TRBJ1-2; D is unclear. The CDR3 DNA sequence: TGTGCCACCAGCAGAGCAGAACTATATGGCTACACCTTC. Translation: CATSRAELYGYTF.